This T cell receptor (beta chain) comes out of a study of cytomegalovirus exposure and HLA in healthy donors. This clone has only one observation. Only in-frame clones appear in the TCRdb table, and some are missing; sequencing was by immunoSEQ multiplex PCR. The profile shows a few hundred thousand clones, about 90% of them singletons. The V gene lost 1 base and the J gene lost 8 bases, with 14 bases spanning the gap. Germline values: CDR1 LGHNT, CDR2 FRNRAP. The length of the CDR3 is 14 residues. The chain combines TRBV12-5 with TRBJ1-2; D not certain. The receptor's source is a woman younger than 35 in good health and CMV-seronegative. The sequencing input was PBMCs. The CDR3 loop reads CASGLDGGLSGYTF. CDR3 coding DNA: TGTGCTAGTGGTTTGGATGGCGGCCTATCAGGCTACACCTTC.